This T cell receptor (beta chain) was profiled in a study of blood T cell repertoires in COVID-19. Overall study context: COVID-19 samples from acute and convalescent phases originated in the United States, Italy and Spain.

Participant age was about 18 to 95 years, and participants resided in fewer than 25 US areas. Cohort placement rested on clinical history that participants reported themselves. With 5 bases removed from V and 2 bases from J, the gap between germline ends came to 10 bases. Germline V gene sequence: CDR1 PRHDT, CDR2 FYEKMQ (reference sequence). The CDR3 runs 15 residues. Assay: immunoSEQ multiplex PCR; the TCRdb copy retains only in-frame clones and omits some. The sample has about 300,000 clones; 70% to 90% are singletons. The sample consisted of PBMCs or T cells enriched from blood (not recorded which). This clonotype was sampled from a woman between 25 and 40 years old who had recovered from COVID-19. The V call is TRBV13, the J call TRBJ2-6; D unclear. The CDR3 DNA follows: TGTGCCAGCAGCCCAACAACCACTGGGGCCAACGTCCTGACTTTC. This translates into CASSPTTTGANVLTF.